The sequence of this TCR beta chain was determined in a study of T-cell reconstitution after alpha-beta-depleted transplantation in children. This CDR3 is built from 16 residues. The V gene lost 2 bases and the J gene lost 7 bases, with 18 bases spanning the gap. A TCRbeta library incorporating unique molecular identifiers was prepared. Via MiXCR, TCRdb re-called the PCR reads, giving one row per CDR3 protein. Counted here are some 220,000 distinct CDR3 sequences, approximately 9% occurring once; the ten biggest clones make up over 5.5%. Specimen: PBMCs from the stem cell graft donor, collected from the stem cell graft. The rearrangement uses TRBV12-3 or TRBV12-4 and TRBJ2-1; TRBD2 is a possible D gene (7 bases). The source is a human donor who donated a stem cell graft to a child with acute lymphoblastic leukemia. The CDR3 nucleotides read TGTGCCAGCAGTTTAAGGGGGGGCCAGGGCATAAATGAGCAGTTCTTC. It is translated as CASSLRGGQGINEQFF.